This T cell receptor (beta chain) was documented in a study of beta chain features in type 1 diabetes. A note on this clone: The antigen remains undetermined.

Overall study findings and caveats: The naive, central memory and Treg TCRB repertoires showed an apparent similarity that was greater among patients than among healthy donors.

Sorting of CD4+ naive, central memory, regulatory and stem cell-like memory cells was performed via CD45RO/CCR7/CD25/CD127/CD95/CD27. Each sorted fraction was over 95% pure. The entirety of the isolated RNA underwent reverse transcription, so expressed TCRB transcripts were sequenced. Using immunoSEQ multiplex PCR, the repertoire was profiled, and TCRdb retains in-frame clones only, with some absent. The table includes hundreds of thousands of clones, around 65% detected once. This clonotype was obtained from a man aged 25-45 years in good health. Material: naive CD4+ T cells from blood.

CDR3 DNA sequence: TGTGCCAGCAGCCTGGGTGCGGGAGGCACAGATACGCAGTATTTT. It encodes CASSLGAGGTDTQYF. The chain uses TRBV7-8 and TRBJ2-3; 7 nucleotides align to TRBD2. Germline V gene sequence: CDR1 SGHVS, CDR2 FQNEAQ. The V segment lost 5 bases and the J segment 1 base; nucleotides outside the gene matches: 6. The CDR3 is made up of 15 amino acids.